These 11 T cell receptor beta chains came from one sample sequenced in a study of blood T cell repertoires in COVID-19. Some clones are missing from TCRdb's copy, which holds only in-frame ones; the method was immunoSEQ multiplex PCR. The sample shows roughly 410,000 clones, over 75% of them seen only once. Sequenced: peripheral blood. Receptors originate from a woman in her sixties or seventies with COVID-19, enrolled during active disease.

The rearrangement joins TRBV18 to TRBJ1-4; D perhaps matches TRBD1 (5 bases). Germline values: CDR1 KGHSH, CDR2 LQKENI. The CDR3 contains 16 residues. The V and J ends lost 3 bases and 5 bases respectively, with 16 bases between them. CDR3 sequence reads: CASSPGRPGGNEKLFF. In DNA form, the CDR3 reads TGTGCCAGCTCACCGGGACGTCCGGGGGGAAATGAAAAACTGTTTTTT.

The chain joins TRBV3-1 (or the pseudogene TRBV3-2) to TRBJ1-4, with 7 positions matching TRBD1. Germline CDR1 LGHDT, CDR2 YNNKEL (reference sequence). V shed 7 bases and J 11 bases; nucleotides not matched to a gene: 13. The CDR3 runs 14 residues. The CDR3 region is CASTRTRQGEKLFF. The CDR3 DNA sequence: TGTGCCAGCACCAGGACTCGACAGGGCGAGAAACTGTTTTTT.

The gene calls are TRBV18 and TRBJ2-3; D gene ambiguous. The CDR3 covers 14 residues. Germline loops: CDR1 KGHSH, CDR2 LQKENI. Trimming removed 1 base from V and 5 bases from J, with 10 bases in between. The CDR3 reads CASSPQPGGDTQYF. The CDR3 bases are TGTGCCAGCTCACCACAGCCTGGTGGAGATACGCAGTATTTT.

The rearrangement joins TRBV6-5 to TRBJ1-1, with D unclear. The germline V gene has CDR1 MNHEY and CDR2 SVGAGI. V was cut by 7 bases and J by 7 bases, with 19 bases left in between. The CDR3 loop spans 14 amino acids. CDR3 in amino acids: CASKRTGVVGEAFF. CDR3 DNA sequence: TGTGCCAGCAAAAGAACCGGGGTTGTGGGTGAAGCTTTCTTT.

The rearrangement joins TRBV6-6 to TRBJ1-1; no definite D call. V lost 6 bases and J 7 bases, leaving 12 bases between the germline ends. Germline-derived CDR1 and CDR2 are MNHNY and SVGAGI (reference sequence). CDR3 length: 12 residues. In DNA, the CDR3 is TGTGCCAGCAGAACAGATAATCTTGAAGCTTTCTTT. Encoded protein: CASRTDNLEAFF.

The chain couples TRBV27 to TRBJ2-7; 8 nucleotides match TRBD1. Losses at the gene ends were 3 bases for V and 0 bases for J; bases not matched to a gene: 7. Per the germline V gene, CDR1 is MNHEY and CDR2 is SMNVEV (reference sequence). The CDR3 spans 16 residues. DNA for the CDR3: TGTGCCAGCAGTTTTGATGTGGGACAGGTCTCCTACGAGCAGTACTTC. It yields the protein CASSFDVGQVSYEQYF.

As DNA, the CDR3 is TGTGCCAGCAGTGCCTCAGCTGGGGCCAACGTCCTGACTTTC. It is translated as CASSASAGANVLTF. The chain uses TRBV6-6 and TRBJ2-6; D is uncertain. Trimming shortened V by 5 bases and J by 2 bases, and 7 bases separated the two germline ends. Germline CDR1 and CDR2: MNHNY and SVGAGI (reference sequence). CDR3 length: 14 residues.

The V call is TRBV7-2, the J call TRBJ2-5, with 10 bases identical to TRBD2. This CDR3 is built from 16 residues. Germline values: CDR1 SGHTA, CDR2 FQGNSA. With 8 bases clipped from V and 2 bases from J, the junction kept 11 bases outside the gene matches. The CDR3 protein is CASSKRSGGAQETQYF. The CDR3 DNA is TGTGCCAGCTCCAAGAGGAGCGGGGGGGCACAAGAGACCCAGTACTTC.

The chain joins TRBV5-1 to TRBJ1-1; the D gene is possibly TRBD1 (5 bases). V lost 2 bases and J 5 bases, leaving 13 bases between the germline ends. Germline V gene sequence: CDR1 SGHRS, CDR2 YFSETQ. This CDR3 contains 14 residues. Here the CDR3 DNA reads TGCGCCAGCAGCTTAAATGGGGCGAAGACTGAAGCTTTCTTT. This translates into CASSLNGAKTEAFF.

The chain has TRBV14 and TRBJ2-7; 8 bases are a match to TRBD1. CDR1 and CDR2 from the germline V gene are SGHDN and FVKESK. V shed 4 bases, J shed 2 bases, and the junction held 4 bases outside the gene matches. This CDR3 contains 14 residues. Here the CDR3 DNA reads TGTGCCAGCAGCCCGACAGGGGTACCCTACGAGCAGTACTTC. Protein sequence: CASSPTGVPYEQYF.

The CDR3 DNA sequence: TGTGCCAGCAGCTACTCAGGGGCAGTGCAGCCCCAGCATTTT. Encoded protein: CASSYSGAVQPQHF. The genes are TRBV5-5 and TRBJ1-5, with D possibly TRBD1 on 6 matching bases. CDR3 length equals 14 residues. The ends were cut back, 3 bases at V and 7 bases at J, with 14 bases in the middle. Per germline, CDR1 SGHKS and CDR2 YYEKEE (reference sequence).